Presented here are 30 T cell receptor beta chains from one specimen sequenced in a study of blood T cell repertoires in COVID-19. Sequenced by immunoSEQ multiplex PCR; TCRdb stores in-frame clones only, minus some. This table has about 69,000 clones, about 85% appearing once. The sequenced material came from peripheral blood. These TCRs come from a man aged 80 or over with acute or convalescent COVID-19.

The CDR3 bases are TGTGCCACCGCGCCCGCGGCTAATTCACCCCTCCACTTT. Translated, it gives CATAPAANSPLHF. The V gene is TRBV24-1, the J gene TRBJ1-6; no clear D gene. V was pared by 9 bases and J by 6 bases, with 11 bases between. CDR3 size: 13 residues. The germline V gene has CDR1 KGHDR and CDR2 SFDVKD.

The CDR3 protein is CASSSRDVDSLRNTIYF. The CDR3 nucleotides are TGTGCCAGCTCATCTCGCGACGTGGACAGTTTGAGAAACACCATATATTTT. The chain recombines TRBV18 with TRBJ1-3, with D possibly being TRBD1 (6 bases). The CDR3 length is 17 residues. The ends were cut back, 5 bases at V and 5 bases at J, with 22 bases in the middle. The germline V gene encodes CDR1 KGHSH and CDR2 LQKENI.

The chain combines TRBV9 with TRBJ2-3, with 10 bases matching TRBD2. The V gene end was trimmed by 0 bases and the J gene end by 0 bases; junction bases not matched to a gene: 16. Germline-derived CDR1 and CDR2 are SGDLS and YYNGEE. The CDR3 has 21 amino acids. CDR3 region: CASSVDLFASGRSLSTDTQYF. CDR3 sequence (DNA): TGTGCCAGCAGCGTAGACCTTTTCGCTAGCGGGAGAAGCCTTAGCACAGATACGCAGTATTTT.

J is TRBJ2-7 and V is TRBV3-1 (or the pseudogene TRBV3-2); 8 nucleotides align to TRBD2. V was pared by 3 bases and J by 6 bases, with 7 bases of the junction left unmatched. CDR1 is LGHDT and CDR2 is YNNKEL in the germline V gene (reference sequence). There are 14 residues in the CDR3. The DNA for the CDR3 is TGTGCCAGCAGCCATCTCGCGGGAGGACTCGAGCAGTACTTC. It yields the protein CASSHLAGGLEQYF.

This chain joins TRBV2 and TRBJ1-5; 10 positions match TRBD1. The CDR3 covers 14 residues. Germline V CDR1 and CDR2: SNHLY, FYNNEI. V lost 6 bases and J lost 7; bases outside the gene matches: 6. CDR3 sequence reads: CASSRTGGSQPQHF. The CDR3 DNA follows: TGTGCCAGCAGCAGGACAGGGGGGAGCCAGCCCCAGCATTTT.

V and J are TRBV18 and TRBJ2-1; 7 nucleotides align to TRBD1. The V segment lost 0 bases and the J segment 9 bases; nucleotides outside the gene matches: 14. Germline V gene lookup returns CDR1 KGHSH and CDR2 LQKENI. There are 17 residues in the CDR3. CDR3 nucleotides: TGTGCCAGCTCACCACCATTTCGACAGGGAAGCTCGAGTGAGCAGTTCTTC. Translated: CASSPPFRQGSSSEQFF.

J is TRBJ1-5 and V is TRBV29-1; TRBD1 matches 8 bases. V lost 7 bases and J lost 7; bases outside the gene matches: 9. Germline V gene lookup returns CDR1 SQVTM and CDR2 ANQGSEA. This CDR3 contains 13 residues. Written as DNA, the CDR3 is TGCAGCGCCCAGGACAGGGAGGGACAGCCCCAGCATTTT. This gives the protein CSAQDREGQPQHF.

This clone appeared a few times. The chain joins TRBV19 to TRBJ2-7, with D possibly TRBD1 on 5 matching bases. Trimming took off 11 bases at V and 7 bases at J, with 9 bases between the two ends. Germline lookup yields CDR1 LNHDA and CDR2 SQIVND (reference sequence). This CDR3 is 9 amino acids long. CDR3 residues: CASKGEQYF. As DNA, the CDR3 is TGTGCCTCGAAGGGGGAGCAGTACTTC.

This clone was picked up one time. Written as DNA, the CDR3 is TGCGCCAGCAGAGCGGGAGGGGATGGGGGTGAGCAGTTCTTC. Translating gives CASRAGGDGGEQFF. The genes are TRBV10-1 and TRBJ2-1; 10 bases line up with TRBD2. V was clipped by 6 bases and J by 9 bases; unmatched bases: 8. This CDR3 is built from 14 residues. Germline V gene lookup returns CDR1 WNHNN and CDR2 SYGVQD (reference sequence).

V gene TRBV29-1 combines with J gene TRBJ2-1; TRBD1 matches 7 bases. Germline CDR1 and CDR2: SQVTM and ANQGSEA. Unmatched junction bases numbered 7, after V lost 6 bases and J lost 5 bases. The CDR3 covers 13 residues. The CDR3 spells CSVARDRDNEQFF. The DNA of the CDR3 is TGCAGCGTCGCTAGAGACAGGGACAATGAGCAGTTCTTC.

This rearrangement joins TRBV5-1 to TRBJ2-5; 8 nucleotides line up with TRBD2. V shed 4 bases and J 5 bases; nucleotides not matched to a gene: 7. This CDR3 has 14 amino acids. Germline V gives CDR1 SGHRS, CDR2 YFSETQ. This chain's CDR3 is CASSRSGGSETQYF. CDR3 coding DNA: TGCGCCAGCAGCCGCTCGGGGGGGTCGGAGACCCAGTACTTC.

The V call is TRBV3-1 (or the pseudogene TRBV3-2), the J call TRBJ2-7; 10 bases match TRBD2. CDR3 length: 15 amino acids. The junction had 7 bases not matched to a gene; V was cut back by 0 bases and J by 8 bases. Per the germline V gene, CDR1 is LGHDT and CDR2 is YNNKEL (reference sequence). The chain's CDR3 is CASSQDRGLAPQQYF. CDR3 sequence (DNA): TGTGCCAGCAGCCAAGATCGGGGACTAGCGCCCCAGCAGTACTTC.

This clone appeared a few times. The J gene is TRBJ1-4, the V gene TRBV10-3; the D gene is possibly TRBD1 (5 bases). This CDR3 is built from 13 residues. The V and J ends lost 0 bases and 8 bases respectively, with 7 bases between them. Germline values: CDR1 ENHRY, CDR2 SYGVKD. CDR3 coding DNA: TGTGCCATCAGTGAGTCGGAGGGGGAAAAACTGTTTTTT. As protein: CAISESEGEKLFF.

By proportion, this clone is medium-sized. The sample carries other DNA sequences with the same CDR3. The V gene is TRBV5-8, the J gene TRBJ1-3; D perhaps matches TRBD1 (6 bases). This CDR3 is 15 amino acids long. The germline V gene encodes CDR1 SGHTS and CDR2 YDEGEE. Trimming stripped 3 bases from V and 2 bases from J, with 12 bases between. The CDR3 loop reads CASSSDRIPGNTIYF. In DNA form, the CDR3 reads TGTGCCAGCAGCTCAGACAGGATACCTGGAAACACCATATATTTT.

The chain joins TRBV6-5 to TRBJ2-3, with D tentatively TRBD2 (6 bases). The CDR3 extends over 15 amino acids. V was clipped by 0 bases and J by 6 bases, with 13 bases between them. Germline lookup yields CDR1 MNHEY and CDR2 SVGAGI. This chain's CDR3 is CASSYSFGGKDTQYF. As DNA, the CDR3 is TGTGCCAGCAGTTACTCGTTCGGGGGTAAGGATACGCAGTATTTT.

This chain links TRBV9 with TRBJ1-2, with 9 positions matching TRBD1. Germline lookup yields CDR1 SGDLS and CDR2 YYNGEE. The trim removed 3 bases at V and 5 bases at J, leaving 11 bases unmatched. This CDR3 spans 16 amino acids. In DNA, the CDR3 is TGTGCCAGCAGCGAGGCGGAGGGGACAGGGTGGTATGGCTACACCTTC. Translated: CASSEAEGTGWYGYTF.

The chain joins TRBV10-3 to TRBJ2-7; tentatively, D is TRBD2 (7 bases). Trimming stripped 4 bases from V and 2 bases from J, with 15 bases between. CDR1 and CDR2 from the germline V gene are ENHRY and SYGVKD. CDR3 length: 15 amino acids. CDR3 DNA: TGTGCCATCAGTGGAAGTAGGGGGGGGCCCTACGAGCAGTACTTC. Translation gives CAISGSRGGPYEQYF.

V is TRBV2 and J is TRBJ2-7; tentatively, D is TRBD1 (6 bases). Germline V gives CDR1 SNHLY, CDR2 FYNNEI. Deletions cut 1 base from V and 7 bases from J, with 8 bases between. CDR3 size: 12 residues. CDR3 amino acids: CASSEGTGEQYF. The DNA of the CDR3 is TGTGCCAGCAGTGAAGGTACAGGGGAGCAGTACTTC.

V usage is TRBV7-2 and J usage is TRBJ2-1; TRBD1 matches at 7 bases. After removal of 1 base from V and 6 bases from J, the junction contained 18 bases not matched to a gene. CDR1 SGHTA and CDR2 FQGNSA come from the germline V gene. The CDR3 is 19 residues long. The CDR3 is CASSLVAFPRQGRVNEQFF. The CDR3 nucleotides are TGTGCCAGCAGCTTAGTAGCATTCCCCCGACAGGGAAGGGTCAATGAGCAGTTCTTC.

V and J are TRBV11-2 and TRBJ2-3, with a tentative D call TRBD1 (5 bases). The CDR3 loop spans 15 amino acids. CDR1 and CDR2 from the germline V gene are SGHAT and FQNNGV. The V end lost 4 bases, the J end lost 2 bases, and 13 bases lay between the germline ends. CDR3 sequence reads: CASSSRTIPTDTQYF. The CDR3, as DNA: TGTGCCAGCAGCTCGAGGACAATCCCCACAGATACGCAGTATTTT.

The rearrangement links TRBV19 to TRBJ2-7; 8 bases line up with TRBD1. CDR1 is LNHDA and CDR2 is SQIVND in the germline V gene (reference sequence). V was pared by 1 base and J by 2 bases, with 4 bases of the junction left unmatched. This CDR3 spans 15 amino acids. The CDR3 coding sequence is TGTGCCAGTAGTATAGGTACAGGGGGAACCTACGAGCAGTACTTC. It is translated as CASSIGTGGTYEQYF.

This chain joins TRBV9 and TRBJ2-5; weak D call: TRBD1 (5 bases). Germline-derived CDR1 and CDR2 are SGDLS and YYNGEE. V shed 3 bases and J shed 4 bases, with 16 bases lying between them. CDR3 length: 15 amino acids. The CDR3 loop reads CASSGRRGLLETQYF. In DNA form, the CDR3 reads TGTGCCAGCAGCGGCAGAAGGGGCCTGTTAGAGACCCAGTACTTC.

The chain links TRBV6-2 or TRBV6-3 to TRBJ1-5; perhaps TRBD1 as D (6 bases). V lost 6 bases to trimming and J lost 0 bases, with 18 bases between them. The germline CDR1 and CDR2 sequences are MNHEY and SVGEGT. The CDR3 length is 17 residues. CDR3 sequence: CASSPTRGGYSNQPQHF. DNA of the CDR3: TGTGCCAGCAGCCCTACGAGGGGGGGGTATAGCAATCAGCCCCAGCATTTT.

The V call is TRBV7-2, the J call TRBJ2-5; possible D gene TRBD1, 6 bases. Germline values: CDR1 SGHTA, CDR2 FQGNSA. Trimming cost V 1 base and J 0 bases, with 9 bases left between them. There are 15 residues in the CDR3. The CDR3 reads CASSLGTAYQETQYF. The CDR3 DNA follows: TGTGCCAGCAGCTTAGGGACAGCGTACCAAGAGACCCAGTACTTC.

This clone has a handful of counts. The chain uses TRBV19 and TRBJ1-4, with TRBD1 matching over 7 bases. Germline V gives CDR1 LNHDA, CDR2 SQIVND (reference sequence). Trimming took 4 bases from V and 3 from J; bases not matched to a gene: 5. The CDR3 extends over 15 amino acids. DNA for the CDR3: TGTGCCAGTAGTAGCCGGCAGGGGGCTAATGAAAAACTGTTTTTT. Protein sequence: CASSSRQGANEKLFF.

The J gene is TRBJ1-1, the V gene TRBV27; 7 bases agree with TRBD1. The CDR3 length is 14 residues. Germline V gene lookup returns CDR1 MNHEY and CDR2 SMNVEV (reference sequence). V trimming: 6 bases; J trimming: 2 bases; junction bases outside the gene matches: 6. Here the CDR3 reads CASRERTGNTEAFF. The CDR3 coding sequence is TGTGCCAGCAGGGAAAGGACAGGTAACACTGAAGCTTTCTTT.

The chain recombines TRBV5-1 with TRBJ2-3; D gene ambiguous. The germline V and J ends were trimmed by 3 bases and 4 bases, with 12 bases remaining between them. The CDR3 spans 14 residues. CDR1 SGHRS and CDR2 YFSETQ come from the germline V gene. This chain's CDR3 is CASSSGGYPDTQYF. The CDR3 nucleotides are TGCGCCAGCAGCTCTGGCGGCTACCCAGATACGCAGTATTTT.

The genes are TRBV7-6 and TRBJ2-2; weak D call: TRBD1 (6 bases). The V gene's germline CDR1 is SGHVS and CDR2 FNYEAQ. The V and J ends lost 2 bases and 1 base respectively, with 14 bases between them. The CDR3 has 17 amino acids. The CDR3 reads CASSLHLTTGNTGELFF. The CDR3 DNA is TGTGCCAGCAGCTTACACTTGACGACAGGGAACACCGGGGAGCTGTTTTTT.

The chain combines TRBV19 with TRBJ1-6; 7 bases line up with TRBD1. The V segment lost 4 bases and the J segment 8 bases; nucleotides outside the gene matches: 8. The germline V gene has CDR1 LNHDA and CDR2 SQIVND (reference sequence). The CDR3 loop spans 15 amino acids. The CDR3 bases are TGTGCCAGTAGTACCGGGACAGACCACTATTCACCCCTCCACTTT. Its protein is CASSTGTDHYSPLHF.

DNA of the CDR3: TGTGCCAGCAGCTATCGACAGGGCTACACTGAAGCTTTCTTT. It is translated as CASSYRQGYTEAFF. The chain joins TRBV7-9 to TRBJ1-1, with 7 nucleotides matching TRBD1. Germline CDR1 SEHNR, CDR2 FQNEAQ (reference sequence). The CDR3 is made up of 14 amino acids. The junction had 5 bases not matched to a gene; V was cut back by 4 bases and J by 3 bases.